Sequencing of this T cell receptor (beta chain) was carried out in a study of response to subunit inactivated influenza vaccine. TCRdb independently ran MiXCR on the RT-PCR reads; one entry per CDR3 protein. The table shows approximately 500,000 distinct CDR3 sequences, with 20% to 25% occurring only once. This CDR3 region has 15 residues. V was pared by 1 base and J by 4 bases, with 13 bases between. Germline values: CDR1 LGHNA, CDR2 YSLEER. The same sample was also used in a study of T cells expressing NK-cell markers. That source notes: 5'RACE template switching with UMIs produced the TCR beta cDNA. NKG2C+ dominant clonotype frequencies in 5 or 6 donors were about 1.0-7.0% of CD8+ T cells. Topping the CD3+CD56-NKG2C+ fraction as well were these clonotypes, in several donors.

This specimen consisted of CD4+ T cells sorted from PBMCs, obtained 12 days after vaccination. The TCR originated in a man aged 45-65 years who received an inactivated influenza vaccine. V usage is TRBV4-3 and J usage is TRBJ2-5, with D hard to call. In DNA form, the CDR3 reads TGCGCCAGCAGCCAAGGATCGGCTAAGCGAGAGACCCAGTACTTC. Translated, it gives CASSQGSAKRETQYF.